This T cell receptor (beta chain) was identified in a study of blood T cell repertoires in COVID-19. The overall study: Spain, Italy and the United States supplied samples that represented acute and convalescent COVID-19. PBMCs, B-cell-depleted T cells, or T cells provided the cDNA or gDNA that made up the material.

Authors' data handling: Estimated nucleated cell counts came from reference gene primer amplification. Sequencing used immunoSEQ multiplex PCR; TCRdb keeps in-frame clones, though not all of them. That table furnishes V, J and clone size, whereas the DNA furnished D and trimming. Of 35,000 to 50,000 clones in the sample, around 75% were seen once. The source of this sequence is a man of 80 years or more with acute or convalescent COVID-19. Sequences were obtained from peripheral blood.

The DNA of the CDR3 is TGTGCCAGCAGCCAAGCTGGTCGGGCCATATATTTT. Encoded protein: CASSQAGRAIYF. The chain has TRBV3-1 (or the pseudogene TRBV3-2) and TRBJ1-3; D is unresolved. This CDR3 comprises 12 residues. V lost 1 base, J lost 11 bases, and 9 bases lay in between. Germline CDR1 reads LGHDT; CDR2 reads YNNKEL (reference sequence).